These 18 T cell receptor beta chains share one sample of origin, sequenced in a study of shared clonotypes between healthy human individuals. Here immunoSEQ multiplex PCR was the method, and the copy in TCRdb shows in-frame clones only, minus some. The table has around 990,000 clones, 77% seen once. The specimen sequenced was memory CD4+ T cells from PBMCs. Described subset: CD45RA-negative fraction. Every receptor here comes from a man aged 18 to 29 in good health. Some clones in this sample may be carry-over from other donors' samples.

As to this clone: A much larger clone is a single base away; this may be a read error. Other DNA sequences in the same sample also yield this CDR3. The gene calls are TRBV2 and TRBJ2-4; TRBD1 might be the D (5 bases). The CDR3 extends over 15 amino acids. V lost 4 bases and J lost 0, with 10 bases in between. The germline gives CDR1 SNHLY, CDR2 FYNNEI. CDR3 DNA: TGTGCCAGCAGTGTGGCAGGGCTAGCCAAAAACATTCAGTACTTC. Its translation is CASSVAGLAKNIQYF.

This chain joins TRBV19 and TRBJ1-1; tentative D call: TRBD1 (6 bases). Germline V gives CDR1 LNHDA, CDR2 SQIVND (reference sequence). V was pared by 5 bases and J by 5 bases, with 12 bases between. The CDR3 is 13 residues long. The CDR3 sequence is CASSPQGHTEAFF. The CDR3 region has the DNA TGTGCCAGTAGTCCACAGGGACATACTGAAGCTTTCTTT.

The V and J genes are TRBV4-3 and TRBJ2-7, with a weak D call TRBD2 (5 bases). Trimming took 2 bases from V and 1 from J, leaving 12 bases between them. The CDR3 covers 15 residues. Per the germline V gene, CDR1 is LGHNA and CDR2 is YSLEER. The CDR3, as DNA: TGCGCCAGCAGCCAAACGGAGGAGAGATCCTACGAGCAGTACTTC. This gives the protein CASSQTEERSYEQYF.

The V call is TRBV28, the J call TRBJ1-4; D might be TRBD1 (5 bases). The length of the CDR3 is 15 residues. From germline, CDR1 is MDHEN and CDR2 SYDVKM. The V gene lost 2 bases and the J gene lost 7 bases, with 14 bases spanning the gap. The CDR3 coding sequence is TGTGCCAGCAGTTTAGTGGGGGGACTTGGTGAAAAACTGTTTTTT. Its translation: CASSLVGGLGEKLFF. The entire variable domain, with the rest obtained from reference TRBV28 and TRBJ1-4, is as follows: DVKVTQSSRYLVKRTGEKVFLECVQDMDHENMFWYRQDPGLGLRLIYFSYDVKMKEKGDIPEGYSVSREKKERFSLILESASTNQTSMYLCASSLVGGLGEKLFFGSGTQLSVL.

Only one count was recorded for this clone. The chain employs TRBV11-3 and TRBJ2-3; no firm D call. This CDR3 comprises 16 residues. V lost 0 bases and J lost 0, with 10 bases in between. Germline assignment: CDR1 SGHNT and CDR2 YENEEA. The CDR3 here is CASSLDGRLSTDTQYF. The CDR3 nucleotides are TGTGCCAGCAGCTTAGATGGGCGGCTTAGCACAGATACGCAGTATTTT. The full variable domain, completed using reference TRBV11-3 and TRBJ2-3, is EAGVVQSPRYKIIEKKQPVAFWCNPISGHNTLYWYLQNLGQGPELLIRYENEEAVDDSQLPKDRFSAERLKGVDSTLKIQPAELGDSAVYLCASSLDGRLSTDTQYFGPGTRLTVL.

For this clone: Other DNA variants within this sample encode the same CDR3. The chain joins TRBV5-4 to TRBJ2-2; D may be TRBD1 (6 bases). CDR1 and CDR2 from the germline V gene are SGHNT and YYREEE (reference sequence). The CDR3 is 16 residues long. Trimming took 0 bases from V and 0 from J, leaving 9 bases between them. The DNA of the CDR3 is TGTGCCAGCAGCTTGGTCAGGGGCGCGAACACCGGGGAGCTGTTTTTT. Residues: CASSLVRGANTGELFF.

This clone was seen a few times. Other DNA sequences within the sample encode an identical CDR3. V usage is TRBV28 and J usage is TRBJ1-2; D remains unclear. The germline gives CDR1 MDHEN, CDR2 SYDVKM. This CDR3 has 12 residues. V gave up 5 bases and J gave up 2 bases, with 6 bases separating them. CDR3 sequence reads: CASSLRNYGYTF. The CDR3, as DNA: TGTGCCAGCAGTCTCAGGAACTATGGCTACACCTTC.

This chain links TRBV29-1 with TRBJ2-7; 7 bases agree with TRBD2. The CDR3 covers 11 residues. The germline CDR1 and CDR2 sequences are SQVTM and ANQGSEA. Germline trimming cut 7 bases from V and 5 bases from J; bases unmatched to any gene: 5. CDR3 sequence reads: CSGGGWDEQYF. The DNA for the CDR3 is TGCAGCGGGGGGGGATGGGACGAGCAGTACTTC.

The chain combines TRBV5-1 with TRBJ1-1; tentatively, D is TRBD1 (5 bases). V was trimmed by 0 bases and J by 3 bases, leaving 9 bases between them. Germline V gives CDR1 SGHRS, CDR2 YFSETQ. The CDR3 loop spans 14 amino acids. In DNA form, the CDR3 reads TGCGCCAGCAGCTTGGAAGGGACTTACACTGAAGCTTTCTTT. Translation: CASSLEGTYTEAFF.

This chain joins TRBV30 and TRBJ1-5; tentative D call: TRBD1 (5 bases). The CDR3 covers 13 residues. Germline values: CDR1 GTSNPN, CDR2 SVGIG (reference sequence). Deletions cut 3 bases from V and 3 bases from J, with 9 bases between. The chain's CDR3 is CAWSQGLNQPQHF. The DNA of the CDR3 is TGTGCCTGGAGCCAGGGCCTCAATCAGCCCCAGCATTTT.

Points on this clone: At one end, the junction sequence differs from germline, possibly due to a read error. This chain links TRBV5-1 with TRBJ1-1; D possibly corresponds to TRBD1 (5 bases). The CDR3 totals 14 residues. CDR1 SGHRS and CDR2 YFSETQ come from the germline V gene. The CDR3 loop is CASSAGGTNAEAFF. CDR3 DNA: TGCGCCAGCAGCGCTGGCGGGACGAACGCTGAAGCTTTCTTT.

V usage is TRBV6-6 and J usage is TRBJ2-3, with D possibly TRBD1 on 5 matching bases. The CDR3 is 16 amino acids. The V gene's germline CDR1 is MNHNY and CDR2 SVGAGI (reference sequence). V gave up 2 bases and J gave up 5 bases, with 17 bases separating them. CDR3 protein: CASSYAMVQGGDTQYF. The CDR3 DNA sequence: TGTGCCAGCAGTTACGCGATGGTTCAGGGTGGAGATACGCAGTATTTT.

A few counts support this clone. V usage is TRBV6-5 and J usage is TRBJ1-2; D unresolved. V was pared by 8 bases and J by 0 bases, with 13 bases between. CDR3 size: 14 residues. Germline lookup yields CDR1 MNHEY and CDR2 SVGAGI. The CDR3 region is CASRQIGTNYGYTF. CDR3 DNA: TGTGCCAGCCGCCAAATAGGGACTAACTATGGCTACACCTTC.

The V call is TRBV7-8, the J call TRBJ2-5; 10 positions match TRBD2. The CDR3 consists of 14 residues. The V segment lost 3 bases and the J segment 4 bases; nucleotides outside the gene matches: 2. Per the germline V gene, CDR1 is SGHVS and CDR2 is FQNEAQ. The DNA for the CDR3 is TGTGCCAGCAGCTTGAGCGGGAGGGGAGAGACCCAGTACTTC. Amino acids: CASSLSGRGETQYF.

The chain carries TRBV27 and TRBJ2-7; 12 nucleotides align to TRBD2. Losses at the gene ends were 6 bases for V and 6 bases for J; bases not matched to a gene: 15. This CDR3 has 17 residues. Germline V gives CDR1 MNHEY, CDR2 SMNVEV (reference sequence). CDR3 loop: CASRPVVGLAGVFEQYF. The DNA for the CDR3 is TGTGCCAGCAGGCCAGTTGTGGGACTAGCGGGTGTCTTCGAGCAGTACTTC.

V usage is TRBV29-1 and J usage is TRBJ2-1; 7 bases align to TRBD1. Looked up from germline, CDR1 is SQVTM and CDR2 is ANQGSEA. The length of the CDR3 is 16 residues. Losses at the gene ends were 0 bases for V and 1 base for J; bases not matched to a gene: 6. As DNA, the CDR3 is TGCAGCGTTGAAGAAGGGACAGCCCCGTCCTACAATGAGCAGTTCTTC. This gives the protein CSVEEGTAPSYNEQFF.

CDR3 sequence (DNA): TGTGCCTGGAGGATCTGGGTAAACAGGGAGGCTTTCTTT. Residues: CAWRIWVNREAFF. This chain uses TRBV30 with TRBJ1-1; tentatively, D is TRBD1 (6 bases). This CDR3 is 13 amino acids long. Germline CDR1 reads GTSNPN; CDR2 reads SVGIG (reference sequence). Trimming cost V 3 bases and J 11 bases, with 19 bases left between them.

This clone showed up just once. CDR3 in amino acids: CASSGYSMNTEAFF. DNA of the CDR3: TGTGCCAGCAGTGGATACAGCATGAACACTGAAGCTTTCTTT. V usage is TRBV2 and J usage is TRBJ1-1; D is uncertain. Germline CDR1 reads SNHLY; CDR2 reads FYNNEI. This CDR3 spans 14 amino acids. Deletions cut 4 bases from V and 0 bases from J, with 9 bases between. Supplemented by reference TRBV2 and TRBJ1-1, the full variable domain reads EPEVTQTPSHQVTQMGQEVILRCVPISNHLYFYWYRQILGQKVEFLVSFYNNEISEKSEIFDDQFSVERPDGSNFTLKIRSTKLEDSAMYFCASSGYSMNTEAFFGQGTRLTVV.